The 6 T cell receptor beta chains below all came from one sample that was sequenced in a study of T cell responses to AZD1222 COVID-19 vaccine. The table came from immunoSEQ multiplex PCR; TCRdb's copy has only in-frame clones and leaves some out. Altogether approximately 140,000 clones are present, about 90% being singletons, with the ten largest covering 2.5% to 3%. The sequenced sample was peripheral blood, obtained on day 0 of MenACWY control vaccination. The receptors derive from an adult in good health.

The chain combines TRBV24-1 with TRBJ1-1; perhaps TRBD1 as D (5 bases). From germline, CDR1 is KGHDR and CDR2 SFDVKD. Trimming cost V 1 base and J 5 bases, with 7 bases left between them. This CDR3 has 13 amino acids. The CDR3 DNA follows: TGTGCCACCAGTGATTTCCAGGGAACTGAAGCTTTCTTT. Amino acids: CATSDFQGTEAFF.

The V gene is TRBV10-1, the J gene TRBJ1-6; perhaps TRBD1 as D (6 bases). CDR3 length equals 16 residues. The germline CDR1 and CDR2 sequences are WNHNN and SYGVQD (reference sequence). With 3 bases removed from V and 10 bases from J, the gap between germline ends came to 19 bases. CDR3 DNA: TGCGCCAGCAGTGATTCCCTCCCGACAGGAGGATCACCCCTCCACTTT. It codes for CASSDSLPTGGSPLHF.

The rearrangement joins TRBV5-4 to TRBJ2-7, with no clear D. This CDR3 comprises 13 residues. The V gene lost 1 base and the J gene lost 5 bases, with 10 bases spanning the gap. Germline V gene sequence: CDR1 SGHNT, CDR2 YYREEE (reference sequence). The CDR3 nucleotides are TGTGCCAGCAGCTTGACCCGGCGCGACGAGCAGTACTTC. This codes for CASSLTRRDEQYF. Filled out from reference TRBV5-4 and TRBJ2-7, the complete variable domain reads ETGVTQSPTHLIKTRGQQVTLRCSSQSGHNTVSWYQQALGQGPQFIFQYYREEENGRGNFPPRFSGLQFPNYSSELNVNALELDDSALYLCASSLTRRDEQYFGPGTRLTVT.

This clone was observed a single time. The chain is built from TRBV5-1 and TRBJ2-7, with TRBD2 matching over 10 bases. This CDR3 contains 15 residues. Germline CDR1 reads SGHRS; CDR2 reads YFSETQ. Losses at the gene ends were 1 base for V and 8 bases for J; bases not matched to a gene: 9. The CDR3 nucleotides are TGCGCCAGCAGCTTGAGCGGGGGGGAGGGGTACCAGCAGTACTTC. Its translation: CASSLSGGEGYQQYF.

The J gene is TRBJ1-5, the V gene TRBV7-8, with 8 bases matching TRBD1. Germline V lookup: CDR1 SGHVS, CDR2 FQNEAQ. The CDR3 spans 17 residues. Losses at the gene ends were 5 bases for V and 8 bases for J; bases not matched to a gene: 17. For the CDR3, the DNA is TGTGCCAGCAGCCAACTCAGCCAGGGGGCCCTCGGGGAGCCCCAGCATTTT. This codes for CASSQLSQGALGEPQHF.

This clone has more than one count but fewer than ten. The chain carries TRBV27 and TRBJ2-2; no clear D gene. V dropped 4 bases and J dropped 1 base, with 19 bases sitting between them. The CDR3 is 18 amino acids. Germline CDR1 reads MNHEY; CDR2 reads SMNVEV (reference sequence). CDR3 in DNA: TGTGCCAGCAGTTGGTCCTTGCCGTCGATAAAGAACACCGGGGAGCTGTTTTTT. Amino acid sequence: CASSWSLPSIKNTGELFF.